A selection of T cell receptor beta chains follows, all from one sample in a study of cytomegalovirus exposure and HLA in healthy donors. Some clones are missing from TCRdb's copy, which holds only in-frame ones; the method was immunoSEQ multiplex PCR. The sample consists of nearly 200,000 clones, 77% of them appearing once. The sequencing sample was made of PBMCs. These receptor sequences come from a woman in her 30s in good health and CMV-seropositive. CDR3s include the opening cysteine and the closing phenylalanine or tryptophan. Size values are once, few and many counts, or a class for expanded clones, and some rows have none.

J,V,size,CDR3
TRBJ1-2,TRBV2,.,CASSALTANYGYTF
TRBJ1-2,TRBV14,.,CASSRRDRVNYGYTF
TRBJ2-1,TRBV10-3,.,CAIRDYNNEQFF
TRBJ1-5,TRBV10-3,once,CATPRQGGAVGDSNQPQHF
TRBJ2-6,TRBV7-3,.,CASSLSFPGANVLTF
TRBJ2-1,TRBV1,.,CTSSLLVGEQFF
TRBJ2-1,TRBV7-2,.,CASSTTGDLYNEQFF
TRBJ1-1,TRBV29-1,.,CSVERGGTEAFF
TRBJ1-2,TRBV27,.,CASCFQGGVGYTF
TRBJ1-3,TRBV30,.,CAWSTGLSGNTIYF
TRBJ2-7,TRBV5-4,.,CASSTRTGVEQYF
TRBJ1-2,TRBV11-1,.,CASSLDGFYGYTF
TRBJ1-5,TRBV25-1,.,CASTEYNQPQHF
TRBJ2-7,TRBV28,few,CASSPRGQASYEQYF
TRBJ2-3,TRBV4-3,.,CASSQDPGNGGGVGDTQYF
TRBJ2-5,TRBV7-9,.,CASSSLTGWEYF
TRBJ1-5,TRBV7-2,.,CASSQAGGRWGNQPQHF
TRBJ1-1,TRBV28,.,CASSRPTQGYTEAFF
TRBJ2-4,TRBV4-1,.,CASSPLVTSETKNIQYF
TRBJ1-5,TRBV30,.,CAWSAGQGEWGQPQHF